The present entry profiles one T cell receptor beta chain with its context. The antigen remains undetermined. The protocol was immunoSEQ multiplex PCR, while the TCRdb copy is restricted to in-frame clones and leaves out a portion. The sample contains roughly 7,300 clones, more than 70% of which appear only once. The data originate from a study of neoadjuvant nivolumab and ipilimumab in lung cancer. Study outcomes and limitations: From pretherapy to surgery, tumor richness and clonality rose with dual therapy. TCR sequencing covered a small number of samples. TCR richness and clonality were higher in tumors than adjacent uninvolved lung. Higher pretherapy blood TCR richness went with higher resected-tumor richness.

V lost 7 bases and J 2 bases, leaving 8 bases between the germline ends. Germline V lookup: CDR1 SQVTM, CDR2 ANQGSEA. CDR3 size: 11 residues. This rearrangement joins TRBV29-1 to TRBJ1-1; D not resolved. The sample consisted of tumor tissue, taken after neoadjuvant nivolumab, alone or with ipilimumab, at or shortly before surgery. The TCR sequence derives from an adult with non-small cell lung cancer. The CDR3 region has the DNA TGCAGCGGCCACAGCAACACTGAAGCTTTCTTT. This translates into CSGHSNTEAFF. The whole variable domain, filled in from reference TRBV29-1 and TRBJ1-1, reads SAVISQKPSRDICQRGTSLTIQCQVDSQVTMMFWYRQQPGQSLTLIATANQGSEATYESGFVIDKFPISRPNLTFSTLTVSNMSPEDSSIYLCSGHSNTEAFFGQGTRLTVV.